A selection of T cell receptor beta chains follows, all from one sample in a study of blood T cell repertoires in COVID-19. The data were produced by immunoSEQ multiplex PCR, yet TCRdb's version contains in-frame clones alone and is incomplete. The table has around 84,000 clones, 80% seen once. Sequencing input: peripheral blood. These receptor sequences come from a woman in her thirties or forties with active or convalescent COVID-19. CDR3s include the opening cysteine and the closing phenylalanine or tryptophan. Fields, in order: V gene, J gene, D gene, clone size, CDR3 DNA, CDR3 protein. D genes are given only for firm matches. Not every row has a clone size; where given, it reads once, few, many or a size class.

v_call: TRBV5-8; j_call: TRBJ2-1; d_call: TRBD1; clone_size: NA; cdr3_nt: TGTGCCAGCAGCTTGCAGGGGGCGGTGGGCAATGAGCAGTTCTTC; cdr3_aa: CASSLQGAVGNEQFF
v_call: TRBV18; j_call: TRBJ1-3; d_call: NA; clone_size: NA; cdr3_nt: TGTGCCAGCTCACCACTGGGCACTCTCTCTGGAAACACCATATATTTT; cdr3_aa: CASSPLGTLSGNTIYF
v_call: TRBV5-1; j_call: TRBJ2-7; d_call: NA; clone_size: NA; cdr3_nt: TGCGCCAGCAGCTTGACCTTAACGGGGGCCTACGAGCAGTACTTC; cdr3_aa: CASSLTLTGAYEQYF
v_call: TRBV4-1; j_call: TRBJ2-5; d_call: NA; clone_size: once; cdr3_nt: TGCGCCAGCAGCCAAGAGGTCACTATGAAGGAGACCCAGTACTTC; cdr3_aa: CASSQEVTMKETQYF
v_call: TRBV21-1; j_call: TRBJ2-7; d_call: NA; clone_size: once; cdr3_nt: TGTGCCAGCAGCAAAGATTGTTTAGGTGAGGGGGCCTACGAGCAGTACTTC; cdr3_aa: CASSKDCLGEGAYEQYF
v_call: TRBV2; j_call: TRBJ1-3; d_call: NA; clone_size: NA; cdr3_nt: TGTGCCAGCAGGGGGACAATCTCGGGAAACACCATATATTTT; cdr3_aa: CASRGTISGNTIYF
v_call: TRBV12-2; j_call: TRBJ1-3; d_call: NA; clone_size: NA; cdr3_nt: TGTGCAAGTCGCTTAAGCAGGGGGACAGGCTGGTTCGGTGGAAACACCATATATTTT; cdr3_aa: CASRLSRGTGWFGGNTIYF
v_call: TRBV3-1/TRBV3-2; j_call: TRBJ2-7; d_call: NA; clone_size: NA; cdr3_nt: TGTGCCAGCAGCCCCGGGGGGCGCGAGCAGTACTTC; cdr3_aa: CASSPGGREQYF
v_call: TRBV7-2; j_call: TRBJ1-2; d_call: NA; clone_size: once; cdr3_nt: TGTGCCAGCAGCCCACAGGAGGGGACTAACTATGGCTACACCTTC; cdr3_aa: CASSPQEGTNYGYTF
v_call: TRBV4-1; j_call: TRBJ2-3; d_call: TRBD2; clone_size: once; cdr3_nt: TGCGCCAGCAGCCTCAGACTAGCGGGGGCCTCCACAGATACGCAGTATTTT; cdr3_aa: CASSLRLAGASTDTQYF
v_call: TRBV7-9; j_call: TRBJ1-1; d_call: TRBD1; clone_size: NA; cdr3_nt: TGTGCCAGCAGCCCGACAGGGGCTACGCCGAACACTGAAGCTTTCTTT; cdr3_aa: CASSPTGATPNTEAFF
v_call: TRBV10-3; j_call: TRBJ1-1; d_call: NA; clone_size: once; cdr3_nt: TGTGCCATCACCAATTTACAGCCGAACACTGAAGCTTTCTTT; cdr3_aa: CAITNLQPNTEAFF
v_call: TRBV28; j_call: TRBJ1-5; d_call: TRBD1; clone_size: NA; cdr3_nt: TGTGCCAGCAGTTTACGGCAGGGGGCAGGACCTGGTCAGCCCCAGCATTTT; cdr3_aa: CASSLRQGAGPGQPQHF
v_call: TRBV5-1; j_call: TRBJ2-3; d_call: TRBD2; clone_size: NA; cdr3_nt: TGCGCCAGCAGCTTGGGACTAGCGGGGGCCGAAGGTAAGCAGTATTTT; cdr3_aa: CASSLGLAGAEGKQYF
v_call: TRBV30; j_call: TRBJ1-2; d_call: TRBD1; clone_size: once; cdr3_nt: TGTGCCTGGAGGGGACAGGGAGGTAACTATGGCTACACCTTC; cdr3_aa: CAWRGQGGNYGYTF
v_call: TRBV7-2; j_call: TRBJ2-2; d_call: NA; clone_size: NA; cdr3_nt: TGTGCCAGCAGCGCCAGGGCTGGCGGGGAGCTGTTTTTT; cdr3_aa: CASSARAGGELFF
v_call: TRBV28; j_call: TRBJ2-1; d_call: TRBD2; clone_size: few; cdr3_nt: TGTGCCAGCAGTTTATGGGCGTTGGCGGGAGAATTGCCCAATGAGCAGTTCTTC; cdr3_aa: CASSLWALAGELPNEQFF
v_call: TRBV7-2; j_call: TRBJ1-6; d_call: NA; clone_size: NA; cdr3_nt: TGTGCCAGCAGCCCCGAGGGGGTCAATTCACCCCTCCACTTT; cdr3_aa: CASSPEGVNSPLHF
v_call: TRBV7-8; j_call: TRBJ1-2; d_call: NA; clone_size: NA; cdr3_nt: TGTGCCAGCAGCTTAAGTTCCAGGGCCAACTATGGCTACACCTTC; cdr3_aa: CASSLSSRANYGYTF
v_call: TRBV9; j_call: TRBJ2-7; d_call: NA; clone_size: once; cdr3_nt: TGTGCCAGCAGCGTAGCAGCCGTAGTGACAGGAGCGGAAGAGCAGTACTTC; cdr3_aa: CASSVAAVVTGAEEQYF
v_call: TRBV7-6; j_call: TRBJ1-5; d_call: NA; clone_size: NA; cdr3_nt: TGTGCCAGCAGCTTAGCGCACGGTCAGCCCCAGCATTTT; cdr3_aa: CASSLAHGQPQHF
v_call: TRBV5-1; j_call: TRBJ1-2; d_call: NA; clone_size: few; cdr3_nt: TGCGCCAGCAGCTTGGCGGCAGGGGAAAATGGCTACACCTTC; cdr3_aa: CASSLAAGENGYTF
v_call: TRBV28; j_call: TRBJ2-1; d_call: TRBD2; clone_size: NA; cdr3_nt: TGTGCCAGCATTGGCGGGAGTATCTACAATGAGCAGTTCTTC; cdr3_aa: CASIGGSIYNEQFF
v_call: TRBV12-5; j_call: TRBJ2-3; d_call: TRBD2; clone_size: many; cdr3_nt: TGTGCTAGTGGTTTGTGGCGGGGGACGAGCACAGATACGCAGTATTTT; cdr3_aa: CASGLWRGTSTDTQYF
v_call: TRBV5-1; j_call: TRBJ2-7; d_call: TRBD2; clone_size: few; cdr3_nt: TGCGCCAGCAGCCCGGGACTAGCGGGAGAAAACGAGCAGTACTTC; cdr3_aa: CASSPGLAGENEQYF
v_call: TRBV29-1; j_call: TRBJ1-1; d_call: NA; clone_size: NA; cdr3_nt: TGCAGCGTTGAAGGGTACGGTATGAACACTGAAGCTTTCTTT; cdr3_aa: CSVEGYGMNTEAFF